Listed below are T cell receptor beta chains from one sample, sequenced in a study of T cells in Graves' hyperthyroidism and ophthalmopathy. TCRdb used MiXCR to reprocess the multiplex PCR reads, holding one entry per CDR3 protein. The repertoire has hundreds of thousands of distinct CDR3 sequences, approximately 14% of them found once; the top ten carry more than 8.5%. The sample was blood. All receptors come from a young woman with Graves' hyperthyroidism. CDR3s include the opening cysteine and the closing phenylalanine or tryptophan. Each record gives: J gene, clone size, D gene, V gene, CDR3 DNA, CDR3 protein. D genes are given only for firm matches. Expanded clones are given a class, and other clones once, few, many or no size at all.

TRBJ1-2,NA,NA,TRBV10-2,TGCGCCACCACGGGCGCTCCCTATGGCTACACCTTC,CATTGAPYGYTF
TRBJ1-2,many,NA,TRBV11-2,TGTGCCAGCATCAAGGGCGGTGGCTACACCTTC,CASIKGGGYTF
TRBJ1-5,many,NA,TRBV30,TGTGCCTGGAGTATATTCGGAGGTCAGCCCCAGCATTTT,CAWSIFGGQPQHF
TRBJ2-1,NA,NA,TRBV11-1,TGTGCCAGCAGCCGGGGGACTGGGGCGGTCGGGGAGCAGTTCTTC,CASSRGTGAVGEQFF
TRBJ2-2,NA,TRBD1,TRBV20-1,TGCAGTGCCCGGACAGGGGGAAACACCGGGGAGCTGTTTTTT,CSARTGGNTGELFF
TRBJ2-2,many,TRBD1,TRBV18,TGTGCCAGCTCACGCACCATCGGGACAGGGAACACCGGGGAGCTGTTTTTT,CASSRTIGTGNTGELFF
TRBJ2-7,many,NA,TRBV30,TGTGCCTCGGACGGACCAGGCCTCGAGCAGTACTTC,CASDGPGLEQYF
TRBJ1-3,many,NA,TRBV7-2,TGTGCCAGCAGCTTAGGTTCCAACACCATATATTTT,CASSLGSNTIYF
TRBJ2-7,NA,NA,TRBV5-8,TGTGCCAGCAGCTTTGTTATAAATGGCGAGCAGTACTTC,CASSFVINGEQYF
TRBJ2-1,many,NA,TRBV5-8,TGTGCCAGCAGCCGGGGGGCGGGAGAGCTAGGAATTGAGCAGTTCTTC,CASSRGAGELGIEQFF
TRBJ2-3,many,NA,TRBV18,TGTGCCAGCTCCCCAGCCTCACGGAGCACAGATACGCAGTATTTT,CASSPASRSTDTQYF
TRBJ1-2,NA,NA,TRBV3-1,TGTGCCAGCAGCCCAGGGACGGGGGCCGGAAATGGCTACACCTTC,CASSPGTGAGNGYTF
TRBJ2-5,many,NA,TRBV3-1,TGTGCCAGCAGCCAACAGGGGGGGGAAGAGACCCAGTACTTC,CASSQQGGEETQYF
TRBJ2-7,NA,TRBD2,TRBV11-2,TGTGCCAGCAGCCAAGAAGGAGCGGGACTAGCGGGAGTCTACGAGCAGTACTTC,CASSQEGAGLAGVYEQYF
TRBJ2-3,NA,NA,TRBV12-3/TRBV12-4,TGTGCCAGCCACAACACAGATACGCAGTATTTT,CASHNTDTQYF
TRBJ2-7,many,TRBD1,TRBV6-2/TRBV6-3,TGTGCCAGCAGGTGGGACAGAGCCTACGAGCAGTACTTC,CASRWDRAYEQYF
TRBJ2-7,NA,TRBD2,TRBV19,TGTGCCAGTAGTATACTAGCGGTTCCCTCCTACGAGCAGTACTTC,CASSILAVPSYEQYF
TRBJ2-5,many,NA,TRBV6-1,TGTGCCGCGGGTCCAGGAGAGACCCAGTACTTC,CAAGPGETQYF
TRBJ1-1,many,NA,TRBV5-1,TGCGCCAGCAGCCCCTTTACAGGGAACACTGAAGCTTTCTTT,CASSPFTGNTEAFF
TRBJ2-1,NA,NA,TRBV6-1,TGTGCCAGCAGCAGACGGTCTACTAACAATGAGCAGTTCTTC,CASSRRSTNNEQFF
TRBJ1-5,NA,NA,TRBV6-2/TRBV6-3,TGTGCCAGCAGTTACGGCCTGGGTCAGCCCCAGCATTTT,CASSYGLGQPQHF
TRBJ2-7,many,TRBD2,TRBV13,TGTGCCAGCAGCTGGACTAGCGATCCCTACGAGCAGTACTTC,CASSWTSDPYEQYF
TRBJ1-2,few,NA,TRBV7-9,TGTGCCAGCAGCTTACCAACTGAATTCGGGTGGGACTATGGCTACACCTTC,CASSLPTEFGWDYGYTF
TRBJ1-5,many,NA,TRBV11-2,TGTGCCAGCAGCCCACATCCGAATAGCAATCAGCCCCAGCATTTT,CASSPHPNSNQPQHF
TRBJ1-2,many,NA,TRBV27,TGTGCCAGCAGGGATCCCTATGGCTACACCTTC,CASRDPYGYTF
TRBJ1-1,many,NA,TRBV7-9,TGTGCCAGCAGCTCCTGGCAGGGGATGGGCCAATTGGAAGCTTTCTTT,CASSSWQGMGQLEAFF
TRBJ1-1,many,NA,TRBV10-2,TGCGCCAGCAGTGAGTCTTGGGGGGGGACTGAAGCTTTCTTT,CASSESWGGTEAFF
TRBJ2-5,NA,NA,TRBV12-3/TRBV12-4,TGTGCCAGCAGCCCAACTTTCATCCGGCTAGAGAGCCTTTCTCAGTACTTC,CASSPTFIRLESLSQYF
TRBJ2-1,NA,NA,TRBV6-1,TGTGCCGAGGGACTCCGCAATGAGCAGTTCTTC,CAEGLRNEQFF
TRBJ2-3,NA,NA,TRBV7-8,TGTGCCAGCAGAAGGGGAGTAGCGGCAGGGGATACGCAGTATTTT,CASRRGVAAGDTQYF
TRBJ2-1,many,TRBD1,TRBV2,TGTGCCGTCGCTGACACAGGGGGCAGGAATGAGCAGTTCTTC,CAVADTGGRNEQFF
TRBJ2-3,many,TRBD2,TRBV7-3,TGTGCCAGCAGCTTAAGTTCTAGCGGAGAAGGCACAGATACGCAGTATTTT,CASSLSSSGEGTDTQYF
TRBJ2-7,NA,TRBD2,TRBV2,TGTGCCAGCAGTACAGGACTAGCGGGAGACTACGAGCAGTACTTC,CASSTGLAGDYEQYF
TRBJ1-1,NA,NA,TRBV24-1,TGTGCCACCAGTGATTCTTCGGCCGCTATCCCTGAAGCTTTCTTT,CATSDSSAAIPEAFF
TRBJ2-7,many,NA,TRBV28,TGTGCCAGCAGGGATGGTCTACTACTCACCTACGAGCAGTACTTC,CASRDGLLLTYEQYF
TRBJ2-1,many,NA,TRBV6-2/TRBV6-3,TGTGCCAGCAGTTACACTAGGAGCCGCTACAATGAGCAGTTCTTC,CASSYTRSRYNEQFF
TRBJ2-3,NA,NA,TRBV7-9,TGTGCCAGCAGCATGGGGGGTGCAACAGATACGCAGTATTTT,CASSMGGATDTQYF